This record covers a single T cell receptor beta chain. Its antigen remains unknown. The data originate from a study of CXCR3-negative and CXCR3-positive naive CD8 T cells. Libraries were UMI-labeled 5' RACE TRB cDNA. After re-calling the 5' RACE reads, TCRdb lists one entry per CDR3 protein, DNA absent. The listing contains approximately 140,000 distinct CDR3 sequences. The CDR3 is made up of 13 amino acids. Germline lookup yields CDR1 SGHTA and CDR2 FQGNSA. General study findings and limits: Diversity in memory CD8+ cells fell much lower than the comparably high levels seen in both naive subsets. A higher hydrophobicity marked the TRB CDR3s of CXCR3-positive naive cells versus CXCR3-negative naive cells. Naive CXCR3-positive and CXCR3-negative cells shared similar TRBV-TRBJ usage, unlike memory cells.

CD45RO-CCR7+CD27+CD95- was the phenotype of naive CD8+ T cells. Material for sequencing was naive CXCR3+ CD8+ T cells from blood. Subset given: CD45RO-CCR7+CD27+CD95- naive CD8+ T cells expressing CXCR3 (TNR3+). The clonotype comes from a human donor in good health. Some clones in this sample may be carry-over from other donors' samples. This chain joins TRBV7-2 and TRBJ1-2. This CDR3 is CASSPEQYHGYTF.